A selection of T cell receptor beta chains follows, all from one sample in a study of cytomegalovirus exposure and HLA in healthy donors. Libraries were prepared by immunoSEQ multiplex PCR; TCRdb keeps only in-frame clonotypes and omits some of them. The data contain roughly 100,000 clones, more than 70% of them singletons. The sequenced sample was PBMCs. The receptor set was obtained from a man aged 35-49 years in good health and CMV-seronegative. Both conserved end residues are part of each CDR3. The D gene is left open where the match is weak. Where a row states a size, it is once, few, many or the class of an expanded clone; other rows omit it.

cdr3_aa,cdr3_nt,v_call,cdr3_length,d_call,j_call,clone_size
CASSDGIQDKGNQPQHF,TGTGCCAGCAGTGACGGTATTCAGGACAAAGGCAATCAGCCCCAGCATTTT,TRBV25-1,17,NA,TRBJ1-5,once
CASSVQGATLQETQYF,TGTGCCAGCAGTGTACAGGGGGCGACACTCCAAGAGACCCAGTACTTC,TRBV25-1,16,TRBD1,TRBJ2-5,NA
CASSLGGVRKLFF,TGTGCCAGCAGCTTAGGGGGAGTTCGGAAACTGTTTTTT,TRBV11-2,13,NA,TRBJ1-4,once
CASSVEDQPQHF,TGTGCCAGCAGTGTTGAGGATCAGCCCCAGCATTTT,TRBV6-1,12,NA,TRBJ1-5,NA
CASSLDAGEQYF,TGTGCCAGCAGCTTAGATGCCGGGGAGCAGTACTTC,TRBV11-3,12,NA,TRBJ2-7,NA
CASTPRGDINQPQHF,TGTGCCAGCACCCCCCGGGGGGATATAAATCAGCCCCAGCATTTT,TRBV19,15,NA,TRBJ1-5,NA
CASTQGGNTGELFF,TGCGCCAGCACTCAAGGGGGGAACACCGGGGAGCTGTTTTTT,TRBV5-1,14,NA,TRBJ2-2,NA
CASSLTGQGANTGELFF,TGTGCCAGCTCACTCACGGGACAGGGCGCGAACACCGGGGAGCTGTTTTTT,TRBV18,17,TRBD1,TRBJ2-2,once
CASSLRGPNYGYTF,TGTGCCAGTAGCCTGAGGGGGCCCAACTATGGCTACACCTTC,TRBV19,14,TRBD1,TRBJ1-2,NA
CASSPGTGEARNIQYF,TGTGCCAGCTCCCCCGGGACAGGGGAGGCCAGAAACATTCAGTACTTC,TRBV18,16,TRBD1,TRBJ2-4,NA
CASSITGAGNTIYF,TGTGCCAGTAGTATCACAGGGGCTGGAAACACCATATATTTT,TRBV19,14,TRBD1,TRBJ1-3,NA
CASSESGQKETQYF,TGTGCCAGTAGCGAATCGGGACAGAAAGAGACCCAGTACTTC,TRBV19,14,TRBD1,TRBJ2-5,NA
CASSSGTPYNEQFF,TGTGCCAGCAGCTCCGGTACCCCCTACAATGAGCAGTTCTTC,TRBV11-3,14,NA,TRBJ2-1,NA
CASSLTGRTEAFF,TGCGCCAGCAGCCTGACAGGGCGGACTGAAGCTTTCTTT,TRBV4-1,13,TRBD1,TRBJ1-1,NA
CASSWTGGDTGELFF,TGTGCCAGCAGCTGGACAGGGGGCGACACCGGGGAGCTGTTTTTT,TRBV5-4,15,TRBD1,TRBJ2-2,NA
CASSQGIIRQGENQPQHF,TGCGCCAGCAGCCAAGGAATTATTCGACAGGGTGAGAATCAGCCCCAGCATTTT,TRBV4-1,18,TRBD1,TRBJ1-5,NA
CASSERLTGELFF,TGTGCCAGCAGTGAAAGACTTACCGGGGAGCTGTTTTTT,TRBV6-1,13,NA,TRBJ2-2,NA
CASGEQGASGEAFF,TGTGCTAGTGGTGAACAGGGGGCGTCCGGTGAAGCTTTCTTT,TRBV12-5,14,TRBD1,TRBJ1-1,once
CASSQDGQRGYNEQFF,TGTGCCAGCAGCCAAGATGGCCAGCGGGGGTACAATGAGCAGTTCTTC,TRBV14,16,TRBD2,TRBJ2-1,few
CASSLGHELKNSPLHF,TGCGCCAGCAGCTTGGGCCATGAGCTTAAAAATTCACCCCTCCACTTT,TRBV5-1,16,NA,TRBJ1-6,NA
CASSLAAANTGELFF,TGCGCCAGCAGCTTGGCGGCGGCGAACACCGGGGAGCTGTTTTTT,TRBV5-1,15,NA,TRBJ2-2,NA
CASSYSKGADEQYF,TGTGCCAGCAGTTACTCGAAGGGGGCAGACGAGCAGTACTTC,TRBV6-6,14,TRBD1,TRBJ2-7,NA
CASSFLSGGYEQYF,TGCGCCAGCAGCTTTCTTAGCGGGGGATACGAGCAGTACTTC,TRBV5-1,14,TRBD2,TRBJ2-7,NA
CASSELREQPQHF,TGTGCCAGCAGTGAACTCAGGGAACAGCCCCAGCATTTT,TRBV6-1,13,NA,TRBJ1-5,NA
CASSRSEPVRETQYF,TGCGCCAGCAGTCGTAGCGAACCCGTGCGGGAGACCCAGTACTTC,TRBV23-1,15,NA,TRBJ2-5,few
CATSRQGNQPQHF,TGTGCCACCAGCAGACAGGGCAATCAGCCCCAGCATTTT,TRBV15,13,NA,TRBJ1-5,NA
CASRQDIYNSPLHF,TGCGCCAGCAGGCAGGATATATATAATTCACCCCTCCACTTT,TRBV5-1,14,NA,TRBJ1-6,NA
CASSQPQGFSSGELFF,TGTGCCAGCTCACAACCACAGGGGTTCTCTTCCGGGGAGCTGTTTTTT,TRBV18,16,TRBD1,TRBJ2-2,NA
CASSLQGARETQYF,TGTGCCAGCAGCTTACAGGGGGCGCGGGAGACCCAGTACTTC,TRBV5-6,14,TRBD1,TRBJ2-5,NA
CASSLHRANYGYTF,TGTGCCAGCAGTCTCCACAGGGCGAACTATGGCTACACCTTC,TRBV27,14,NA,TRBJ1-2,NA
CASSSGLAGETDTQYF,TGTGCCAGCAGCTCCGGACTAGCGGGGGAAACAGATACGCAGTATTTT,TRBV7-2,16,TRBD2,TRBJ2-3,once
CASSLARTGSTQYF,TGTGCCAGCAGCTTAGCGCGTACTGGGAGTACGCAGTATTTT,TRBV7-2,14,NA,TRBJ2-3,NA
CASSLAGTGSSGNTIYF,TGTGCCAGCAGCTTAGCCGGGACAGGGTCCTCTGGAAACACCATATATTTT,TRBV7-2,17,TRBD1,TRBJ1-3,NA
CAISEGATNEKLFF,TGTGCCATCAGTGAGGGAGCAACTAATGAAAAACTGTTTTTT,TRBV10-3,14,NA,TRBJ1-4,NA
CASRGTSNTGELFF,TGCGCCAGCCGCGGGACGTCAAACACCGGGGAGCTGTTTTTT,TRBV5-1,14,NA,TRBJ2-2,NA
CASSDPGNNEQFF,TGTGCCAGCAGTGATCCAGGAAACAATGAGCAGTTCTTC,TRBV2,13,NA,TRBJ2-1,NA
CASTISYEQYF,TGTGCCAGCACCATCTCCTACGAGCAGTACTTC,TRBV7-3,11,NA,TRBJ2-7,NA
CASSLTGRYGYTF,TGCGCCAGCAGCTTGACAGGTCGCTATGGCTACACCTTC,TRBV5-1,13,NA,TRBJ1-2,few
CASSLDEGDPTNEKLFF,TGCGCCAGCAGCTTGGACGAAGGGGATCCAACTAATGAAAAACTGTTTTTT,TRBV5-1,17,NA,TRBJ1-4,NA
CASSLTGMNTEAFF,TGTGCCAGCAGCCTGACAGGAATGAACACTGAAGCTTTCTTT,TRBV5-5,14,NA,TRBJ1-1,NA
CASSEILGRFNSPLHF,TGTGCCAGCAGTGAAATCCTAGGGAGATTTAATTCACCCCTCCACTTT,TRBV6-1,16,NA,TRBJ1-6,NA
CASSFSETDTQYF,TGTGCCAGCAGCTTTTCGGAGACAGATACGCAGTATTTT,TRBV11-3,13,NA,TRBJ2-3,NA
CASSVVHPGQTRTYEQYF,TGTGCCAGCAGCGTAGTACATCCGGGACAGACAAGAACCTACGAGCAGTACTTC,TRBV9,18,TRBD1,TRBJ2-7,NA
CASSLGASGAHTQYF,TGTGCCAGCAGCCTCGGGGCTAGCGGGGCCCATACGCAGTATTTT,TRBV9,15,TRBD2,TRBJ2-3,NA
CSIRPGLAGPSYNEQFF,TGCAGCATCCGCCCGGGGCTAGCGGGGCCCTCCTACAATGAGCAGTTCTTC,TRBV29-1,17,TRBD2,TRBJ2-1,few
CASSQIVSAGPGYTF,TGTGCCAGCAGCCAGATCGTATCGGCGGGCCCCGGCTACACCTTC,TRBV28,15,NA,TRBJ1-2,few
CASSLGQGNTGELFF,TGCGCCAGCAGCCTTGGACAGGGGAACACCGGGGAGCTGTTTTTT,TRBV5-1,15,TRBD1,TRBJ2-2,NA
CASSPDGGNTEAFF,TGTGCCAGTAGCCCCGACGGGGGGAACACTGAAGCTTTCTTT,TRBV19,14,NA,TRBJ1-1,NA
CATSSQMETQYF,TGTGCCACCAGCAGCCAGATGGAGACCCAGTACTTC,TRBV15,12,NA,TRBJ2-5,NA
CASSVAGHLQETQYF,TGTGCCAGCAGCGTAGCTGGACACCTCCAAGAGACCCAGTACTTC,TRBV9,15,NA,TRBJ2-5,NA
CASSLYTDQPQHF,TGTGCCAGCAGCTTATACACCGATCAGCCCCAGCATTTT,TRBV7-6,13,NA,TRBJ1-5,NA
CASSSGQMSRDGSQYF,TGCGCCAGCAGCTCGGGACAGATGAGCCGTGACGGGTCCCAGTACTTC,TRBV5-1,16,TRBD1,TRBJ2-5,NA
CASNARRGLDSPLHF,TGTGCCAGCAATGCCCGCAGGGGGTTGGATTCACCCCTCCACTTT,TRBV6-5,15,TRBD1,TRBJ1-6,NA